This T cell receptor beta chain stems from a study of cytomegalovirus exposure and HLA in healthy donors. Turning to the study itself: Prior work identified 100 million to 130 million unique TCR beta sequences in some 200 million T cells. Of the donors genotyped, some 400 in all, less than 90% fell in the Caucasian-associated ancestry cluster. Whole-study results and caveats: Within the data, a cluster of highly shared sequence variants was likely a sequencing artifact. Trimming of TCR beta V- and J-genes showed a link, identified in a later analysis, to a missense DCLRE1C variant.

The CDR3 sequence is 19 residues long. Germline CDR1 GTSNPN, CDR2 SVGIG (reference sequence). V gave up 3 bases and J gave up 0 bases; unmatched junction bases: 14. With regard to this clone: The antigen is undetermined.

PCR was performed using 60 Vbeta and 13 Jbeta primers. The method was immunoSEQ multiplex PCR; TCRdb's version includes in-frame clones alone and lacks a portion of them. There are around 44,000 clones in the sample, with roughly 6.1% held by the top ten. The sequencing input was PBMCs. The V and J genes are TRBV30 and TRBJ2-6, with 7 bases aligning to TRBD1. The TCR sequence derives from a male donor in good health and CMV-seropositive. CDR3: CAWSVDTGQPNSGANVLTF. CDR3 DNA: TGTGCCTGGAGCGTAGACACGGGACAGCCAAACTCTGGGGCCAACGTCCTGACTTTC.